This entry lists 15 T cell receptor beta chains sequenced from one sample in a study of blood T cell repertoires in COVID-19. Data came from immunoSEQ multiplex PCR; TCRdb stores just in-frame clones and leaves some out. The table records some 130,000 clones, 88% of them present only once. Sequenced material: peripheral blood. These receptor sequences come from a man between 65 and 85 years old with active COVID-19.

The DNA of the CDR3 is TGTGCCAGCTCACGTTCAAGCGGGAGAAGGCAAGAGACCCAGTACTTC. This encodes CASSRSSGRRQETQYF. V gene TRBV18 combines with J gene TRBJ2-5; 8 bases are a match to TRBD2. There are 16 residues in the CDR3. Germline loops: CDR1 KGHSH, CDR2 LQKENI. V lost 4 bases and J lost 2; bases outside the gene matches: 9.

V usage is TRBV27 and J usage is TRBJ1-5, with D possibly being TRBD1 (6 bases). V shed 6 bases and J shed 0 bases, with 12 bases lying between them. The CDR3 runs to 15 residues. CDR1 and CDR2 from the germline V gene are MNHEY and SMNVEV (reference sequence). The CDR3 DNA sequence: TGTGCCAGCAGACGAGGACAGAATAGCAATCAGCCCCAGCATTTT. It yields the protein CASRRGQNSNQPQHF.

This clone has just one count. The chain couples TRBV5-5 to TRBJ1-6, with D possibly being TRBD1 (5 bases). The CDR3 covers 17 residues. V was shortened by 4 bases and J by 0 bases, with 14 bases between the two germline ends. Germline loops: CDR1 SGHKS, CDR2 YYEKEE (reference sequence). The CDR3 is CASSRHLQGSYNSPLHF. CDR3 in DNA: TGTGCCAGCAGCCGACACCTTCAGGGCTCCTATAATTCACCCCTCCACTTT.

CDR3 bases: TGTGCCAGCTCACCGGGACTCAACACCGGGGAGCTGTTTTTT. It codes for CASSPGLNTGELFF. The chain has TRBV18 and TRBJ2-2; the D gene is possibly TRBD2 (6 bases). The CDR3 extends over 14 amino acids. In germline, CDR1 is KGHSH, CDR2 LQKENI. Trimming took 3 bases from V and 2 from J, leaving 7 bases between them. Full variable domain (rest looked up from reference TRBV18 and TRBJ2-2): NAGVMQNPRHLVRRRGQEARLRCSPMKGHSHVYWYRQLPEEGLKFMVYLQKENIIDESGMPKERFSAEFPKEGPSILRIQQVVRGDSAAYFCASSPGLNTGELFFGEGSRLTVL.

This chain joins TRBV12-3 or TRBV12-4 and TRBJ2-7; D is possibly TRBD1 (5 bases). The length of the CDR3 is 11 residues. V lost 7 bases and J 5 bases, leaving 9 bases between the germline ends. The CDR3 DNA reads as TGTGCCAGCACCCAAGGGGACGAGCAGTACTTC. It is translated as CASTQGDEQYF.

The CDR3 DNA sequence: TGTGCCAGCAGTCTCGACAGGTCCTCCTACGAGCAGTACTTC. Amino acid sequence: CASSLDRSSYEQYF. The V and J genes are TRBV7-9 and TRBJ2-7; weak D call: TRBD1 (6 bases). V gave up 6 bases and J gave up 0 bases, with 12 bases separating them. The CDR3 is made up of 14 amino acids. Germline V gene data show CDR1 as SEHNR and CDR2 as FQNEAQ (reference sequence).

This clone was detected only once. This rearrangement joins TRBV4-3 to TRBJ2-7, with 9 bases fitting TRBD1. V lost 4 bases and J lost 4; bases outside the gene matches: 8. Germline values: CDR1 LGHNA, CDR2 YSLEER. The CDR3 extends over 15 amino acids. The CDR3 sequence is CASSRGQGIQYEQYF. CDR3 DNA: TGCGCCAGCAGCCGCGGACAGGGGATTCAGTACGAGCAGTACTTC.

The chain links TRBV5-1 to TRBJ2-7, with TRBD2 matching 9 bases. Unmatched junction bases numbered 12, after V lost 2 bases and J lost 0 bases. CDR3 length: 18 amino acids. Germline values: CDR1 SGHRS, CDR2 YFSETQ. The CDR3: CASSLEPTSGHSSYEQYF. DNA of the CDR3: TGCGCCAGCAGCTTAGAGCCGACTAGCGGTCATAGCTCCTACGAGCAGTACTTC.

This clone was counted once. The chain recombines TRBV7-2 with TRBJ1-4; D gene unclear. Germline CDR1 is SGHTA and CDR2 is FQGNSA. V lost 1 base, J lost 8 bases, and 14 bases lay in between. The CDR3 is 15 residues long. The CDR3 DNA is TGTGCCAGCAGCTTAGTGACGGGGAGAGGCGAAAAACTGTTTTTT. The encoded protein is CASSLVTGRGEKLFF.

CDR3 DNA sequence: TGTGCCAGCAGCCCCAGCGGCAGAGAGACCCAGTACTTC. Translation gives CASSPSGRETQYF. V is TRBV7-3 and J is TRBJ2-5, with D tentatively TRBD2 (5 bases). V gave up 5 bases and J gave up 4 bases, with 11 bases separating them. This CDR3 is built from 13 residues. From germline, CDR1 is SGHTA and CDR2 FQGTGA. The variable domain in full, with the rest retrieved from reference TRBV7-3 and TRBJ2-5, is GAGVSQTPSNKVTEKGKYVELRCDPISGHTALYWYRQSLGQGPEFLIYFQGTGAADDSGLPNDRFFAVRPEGSVSTLKIQRTERGDSAVYLCASSPSGRETQYFGPGTRLLVL.

The chain employs TRBV30 and TRBJ1-3; 8 nucleotides align to TRBD1. This CDR3 contains 16 residues. Germline CDR1 reads GTSNPN; CDR2 reads SVGIG (reference sequence). Trimming cost V 3 bases and J 0 bases; bases outside gene matches: 7. Written as DNA, the CDR3 is TGTGCCTGGAGGGGGACAGGCTTTACCTCTGGAAACACCATATATTTT. Translating it yields CAWRGTGFTSGNTIYF. The whole variable domain, remainder taken from reference TRBV30 and TRBJ1-3, is SQTIHQWPATLVQPVGSPLSLECTVEGTSNPNLYWYRQAAGRGLQLLFYSVGIGQISSEVPQNLSASRPQDRQFILSSKKLLLSDSGFYLCAWRGTGFTSGNTIYFGEGSWLTVV.

J is TRBJ1-2 and V is TRBV12-3 or TRBV12-4, with a tentative D call TRBD1 (5 bases). The length of the CDR3 is 13 residues. V lost 6 bases to trimming and J lost 3 bases, with 11 bases between them. The CDR3 nucleotides are TGTGCCAGCAGGCCAGGGTTGGACTATGGCTACACCTTC. It translates to CASRPGLDYGYTF.

The CDR3, as DNA: TGTGCCAGCAGCCAAGTGGAATCTAGCGGGAGTCTTTACGATACGCAGTATTTT. Translated, it gives CASSQVESSGSLYDTQYF. The chain has TRBV3-1 (or the pseudogene TRBV3-2) and TRBJ2-3; 10 nucleotides line up with TRBD2. Trimming removed 1 base from V and 6 bases from J; junction bases left unmatched: 13. The CDR3 extends over 18 amino acids. CDR1 is LGHDT and CDR2 is YNNKEL in the germline V gene (reference sequence).

The chain has TRBV9 and TRBJ1-2; 8 bases line up with TRBD1. CDR1 and CDR2 (germline): SGDLS, YYNGEE. J was trimmed by 2 bases and V by 3 bases; bases with no gene match: 6. The CDR3 sequence is 15 residues long. The CDR3 DNA reads TGTGCCAGCAGCGCCTTTTACAGGGGGAACTATGGCTACACCTTC. Its translation: CASSAFYRGNYGYTF.

This chain connects TRBV5-1 to TRBJ2-7, with 10 positions matching TRBD1. The CDR3 totals 16 residues. Germline values: CDR1 SGHRS, CDR2 YFSETQ. The trim removed 0 bases at V and 6 bases at J, leaving 9 bases unmatched. CDR3 region: CASSLGARQGAGEQYF. The CDR3 DNA sequence: TGCGCCAGCAGCTTGGGTGCGCGACAGGGGGCGGGCGAGCAGTACTTC.